The T cell receptor beta chain described here comes from a study of T-cell reconstitution after alpha-beta-depleted transplantation in children. CDR1 SGHTA and CDR2 FQGNSA come from the germline V gene. V was shortened by 1 base and J by 4 bases, with 17 bases between the two germline ends. The CDR3 is 17 amino acids. Study-wide results and limits: The study reportedly traced alpha-beta T cells about two months after transplant to several hundred expanded graft clones. After transplant, high TCRbeta diversity at day 60 in some patients arose from surviving recipient T cells and thymic progenitors. Fresh T-cell production supplied most of the T-cell counts and diversity seen one year after transplant.

In this sample, this clonotype turned up a few times. The target antigen is unknown. TCRbeta library preparation incorporated unique molecular identifiers. TCRdb used MiXCR to reprocess the PCR reads, holding one entry per CDR3 protein. The repertoire holds 500,000 or so distinct CDR3 sequences, with more than 9.5% as singletons. This clonotype was sampled from a female patient younger than 10 who had a stem cell transplant for aplastic anemia, so the T cells may come from the graft donor. The chain links TRBV7-2 to TRBJ2-1; D unclear. The material sequenced was PBMCs, mostly from graft donor cells, taken 180 days after TCRalphabeta/CD19-depleted stem cell transplant. The CDR3 reads CASSLVGVLQLYNEQFF. The CDR3 region has the DNA TGTGCCAGCAGCTTAGTAGGCGTATTGCAACTGTACAATGAGCAGTTCTTC.